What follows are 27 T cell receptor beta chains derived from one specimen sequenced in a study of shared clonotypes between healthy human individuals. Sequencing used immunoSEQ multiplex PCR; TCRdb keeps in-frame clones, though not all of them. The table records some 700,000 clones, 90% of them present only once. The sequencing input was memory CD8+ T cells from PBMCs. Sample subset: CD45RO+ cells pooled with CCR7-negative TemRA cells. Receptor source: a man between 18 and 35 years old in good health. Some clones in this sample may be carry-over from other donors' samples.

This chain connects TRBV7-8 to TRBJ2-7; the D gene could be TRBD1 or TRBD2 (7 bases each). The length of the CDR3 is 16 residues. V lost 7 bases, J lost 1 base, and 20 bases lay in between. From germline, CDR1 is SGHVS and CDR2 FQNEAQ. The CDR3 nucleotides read TGTGCCAGCAACGGCGGGGGCCAGGGGGTTTCCTACGAGCAGTACTTC. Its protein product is CASNGGGQGVSYEQYF.

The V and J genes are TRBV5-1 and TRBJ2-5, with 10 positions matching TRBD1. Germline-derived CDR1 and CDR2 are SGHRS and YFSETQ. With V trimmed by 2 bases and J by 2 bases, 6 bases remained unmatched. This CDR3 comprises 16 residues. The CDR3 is CASSLGRQGAQETQYF. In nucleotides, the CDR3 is TGCGCCAGCAGCTTAGGCCGACAGGGGGCGCAAGAGACCCAGTACTTC.

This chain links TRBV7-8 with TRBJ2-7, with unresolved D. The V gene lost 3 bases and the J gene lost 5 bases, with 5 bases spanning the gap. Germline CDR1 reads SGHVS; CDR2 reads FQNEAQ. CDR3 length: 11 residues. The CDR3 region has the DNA TGTGCCAGCAGCTTTGGGAACGAGCAGTACTTC. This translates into CASSFGNEQYF.

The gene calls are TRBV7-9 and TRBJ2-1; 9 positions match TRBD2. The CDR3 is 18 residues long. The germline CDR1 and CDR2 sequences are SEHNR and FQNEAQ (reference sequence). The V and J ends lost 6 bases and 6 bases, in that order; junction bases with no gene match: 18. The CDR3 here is CASRVISEFGTSTNEQFF. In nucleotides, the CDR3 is TGTGCCAGCAGAGTGATTTCCGAGTTCGGGACTAGCACCAATGAGCAGTTCTTC.

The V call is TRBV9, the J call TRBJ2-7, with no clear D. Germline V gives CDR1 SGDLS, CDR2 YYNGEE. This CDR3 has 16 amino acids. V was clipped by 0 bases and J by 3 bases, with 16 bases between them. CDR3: CASSVAGSNLNYEQYF. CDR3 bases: TGTGCCAGCAGCGTAGCGGGTTCGAACCTCAACTACGAGCAGTACTTC.

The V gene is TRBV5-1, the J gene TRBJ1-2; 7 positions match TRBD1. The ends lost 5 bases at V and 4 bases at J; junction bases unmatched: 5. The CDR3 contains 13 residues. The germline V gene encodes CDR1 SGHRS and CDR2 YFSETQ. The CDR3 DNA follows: TGCGCCAGCAGTCTCGACAGGGTCTATGGCTACACCTTC. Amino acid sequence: CASSLDRVYGYTF.

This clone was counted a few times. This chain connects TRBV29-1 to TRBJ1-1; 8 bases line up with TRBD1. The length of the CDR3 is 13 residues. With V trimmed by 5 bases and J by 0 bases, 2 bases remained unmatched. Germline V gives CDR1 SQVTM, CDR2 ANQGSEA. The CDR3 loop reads CSVWTGLNTEAFF. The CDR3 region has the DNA TGCAGCGTTTGGACAGGGCTGAACACTGAAGCTTTCTTT. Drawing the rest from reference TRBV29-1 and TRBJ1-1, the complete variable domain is SAVISQKPSRDICQRGTSLTIQCQVDSQVTMMFWYRQQPGQSLTLIATANQGSEATYESGFVIDKFPISRPNLTFSTLTVSNMSPEDSSIYLCSVWTGLNTEAFFGQGTRLTVV.

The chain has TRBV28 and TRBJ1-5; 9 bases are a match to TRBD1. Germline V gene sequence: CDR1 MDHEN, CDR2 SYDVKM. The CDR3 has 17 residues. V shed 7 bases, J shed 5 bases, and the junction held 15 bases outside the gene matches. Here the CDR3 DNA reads TGTGCCAGCATTCACCCCCAAAACAGGGGGCCGGATCAGCCCCAGCATTTT. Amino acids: CASIHPQNRGPDQPQHF.

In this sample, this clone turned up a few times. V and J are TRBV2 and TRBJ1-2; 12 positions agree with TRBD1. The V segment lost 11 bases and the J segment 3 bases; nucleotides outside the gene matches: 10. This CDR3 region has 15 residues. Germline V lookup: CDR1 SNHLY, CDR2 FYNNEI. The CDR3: CARRDRGLEDYGYTF. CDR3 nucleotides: TGTGCCCGCCGGGACAGGGGGCTGGAGGACTATGGCTACACCTTC.

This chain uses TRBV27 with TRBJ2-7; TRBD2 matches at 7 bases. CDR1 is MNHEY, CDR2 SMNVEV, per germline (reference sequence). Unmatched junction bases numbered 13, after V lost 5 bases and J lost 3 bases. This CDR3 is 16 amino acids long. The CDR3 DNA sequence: TGTGCCAGCAGTGGACGGGACTACCCTTCGCTCTACGAGCAGTACTTC. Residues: CASSGRDYPSLYEQYF.

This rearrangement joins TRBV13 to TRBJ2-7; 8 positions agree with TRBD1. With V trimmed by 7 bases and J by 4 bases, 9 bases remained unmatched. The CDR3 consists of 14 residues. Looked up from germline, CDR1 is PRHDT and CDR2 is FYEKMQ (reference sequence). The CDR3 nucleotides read TGTGCCAGCACCTCCGAGACAGGGGCATACGAGCAGTACTTC. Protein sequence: CASTSETGAYEQYF.

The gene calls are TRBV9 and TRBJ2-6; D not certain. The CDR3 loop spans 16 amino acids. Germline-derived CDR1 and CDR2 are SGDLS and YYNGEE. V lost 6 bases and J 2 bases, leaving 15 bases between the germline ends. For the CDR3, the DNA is TGTGCCAGCACTCCGGGCGATTTCCCTGGGGCCAACGTCCTGACTTTC. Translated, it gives CASTPGDFPGANVLTF.

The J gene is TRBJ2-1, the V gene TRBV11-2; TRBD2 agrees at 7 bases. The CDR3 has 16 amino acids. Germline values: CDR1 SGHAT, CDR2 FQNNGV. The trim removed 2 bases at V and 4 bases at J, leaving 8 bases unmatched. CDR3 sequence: CASSLSGTTPYNEQFF. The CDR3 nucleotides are TGTGCCAGCAGCTTAAGTGGGACTACCCCTTACAATGAGCAGTTCTTC.

CDR3 DNA sequence: TGTGCCAGCAGCCCCGACTACTTACCTAACAATGAGCAGTTCTTC. Its protein is CASSPDYLPNNEQFF. V usage is TRBV7-2 and J usage is TRBJ2-1; D perhaps matches TRBD2 (5 bases). Germline-derived CDR1 and CDR2 are SGHTA and FQGNSA. The CDR3 extends over 15 amino acids. Trimming removed 5 bases from V and 5 bases from J, with 16 bases in between.

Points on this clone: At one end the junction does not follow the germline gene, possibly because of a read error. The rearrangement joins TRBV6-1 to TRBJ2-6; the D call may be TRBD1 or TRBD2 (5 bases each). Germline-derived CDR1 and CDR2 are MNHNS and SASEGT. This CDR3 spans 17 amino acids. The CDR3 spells CAISGPGPQSGANVLTF. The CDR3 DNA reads TGTGCCATCAGTGGACCGGGACCCCAATCTGGGGCCAACGTCCTGACTTTC.

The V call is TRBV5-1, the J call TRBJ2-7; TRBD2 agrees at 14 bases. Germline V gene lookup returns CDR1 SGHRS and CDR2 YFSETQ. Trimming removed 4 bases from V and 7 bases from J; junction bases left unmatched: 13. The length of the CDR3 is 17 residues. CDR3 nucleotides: TGCGCCAGCAGCCCGGGACTAGCGGGAGCGATTGTGGGAGAGCAGTACTTC. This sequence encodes CASSPGLAGAIVGEQYF.

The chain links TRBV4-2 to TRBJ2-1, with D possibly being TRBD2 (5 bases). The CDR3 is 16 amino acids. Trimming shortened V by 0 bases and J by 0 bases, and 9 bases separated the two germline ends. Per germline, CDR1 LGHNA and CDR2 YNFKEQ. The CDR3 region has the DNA TGTGCCAGCAGCCAAGATCGGAGCGGCTCCTACAATGAGCAGTTCTTC. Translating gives CASSQDRSGSYNEQFF.

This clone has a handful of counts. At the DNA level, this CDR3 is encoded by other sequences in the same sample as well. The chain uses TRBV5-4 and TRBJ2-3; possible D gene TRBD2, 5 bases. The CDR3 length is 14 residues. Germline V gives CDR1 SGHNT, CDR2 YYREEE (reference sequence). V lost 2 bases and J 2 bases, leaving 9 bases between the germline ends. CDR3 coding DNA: TGTGCCAGCAGCTTCGGCGGGTACACAGATACGCAGTATTTT. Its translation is CASSFGGYTDTQYF.

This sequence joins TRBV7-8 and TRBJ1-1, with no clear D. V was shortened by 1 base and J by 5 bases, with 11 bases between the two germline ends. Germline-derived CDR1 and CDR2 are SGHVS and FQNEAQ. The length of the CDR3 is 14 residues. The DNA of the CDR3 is TGTGCCAGCAGCTTAGTAGGCGGTGCAACTGAAGCTTTCTTT. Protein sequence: CASSLVGGATEAFF. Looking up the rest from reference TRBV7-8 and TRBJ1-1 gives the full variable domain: GAGVSQSPRYKVAKRGQDVALRCDPISGHVSLFWYQQALGQGPEFLTYFQNEAQLDKSGLPSDRFFAERPEGSVSTLKIQRTQQEDSAVYLCASSLVGGATEAFFGQGTRLTVV.

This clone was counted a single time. The CDR3 is CARPIRLAGSSYEQYF. DNA for the CDR3: TGCGCCAGGCCGATCCGACTAGCGGGAAGCTCCTACGAGCAGTACTTC. The chain recombines TRBV10-1 with TRBJ2-7; 11 nucleotides agree with TRBD2. The CDR3 is 16 residues long. The germline gives CDR1 WNHNN, CDR2 SYGVQD (reference sequence). The ends lost 9 bases at V and 0 bases at J; junction bases unmatched: 10.

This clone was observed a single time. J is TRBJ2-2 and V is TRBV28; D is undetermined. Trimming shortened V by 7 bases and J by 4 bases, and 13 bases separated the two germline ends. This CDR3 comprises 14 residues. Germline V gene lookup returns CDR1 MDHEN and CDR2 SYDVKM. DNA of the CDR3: TGTGCCAGCAACATTCCCGATACCACCGGGGAGCTGTTTTTT. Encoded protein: CASNIPDTTGELFF.

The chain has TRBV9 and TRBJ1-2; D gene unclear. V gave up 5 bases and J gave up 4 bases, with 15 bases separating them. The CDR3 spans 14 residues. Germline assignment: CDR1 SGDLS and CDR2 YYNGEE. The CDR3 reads CASSKFGEIYGYTF. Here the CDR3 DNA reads TGTGCCAGCAGTAAGTTTGGGGAAATCTATGGCTACACCTTC.

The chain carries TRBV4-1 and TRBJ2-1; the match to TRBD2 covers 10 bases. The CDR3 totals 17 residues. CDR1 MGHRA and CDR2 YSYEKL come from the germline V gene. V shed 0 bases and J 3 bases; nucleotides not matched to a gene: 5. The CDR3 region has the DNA TGCGCCAGCAGCCAAGATTCGTGGACTAGCGGCTACAATGAGCAGTTCTTC. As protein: CASSQDSWTSGYNEQFF.

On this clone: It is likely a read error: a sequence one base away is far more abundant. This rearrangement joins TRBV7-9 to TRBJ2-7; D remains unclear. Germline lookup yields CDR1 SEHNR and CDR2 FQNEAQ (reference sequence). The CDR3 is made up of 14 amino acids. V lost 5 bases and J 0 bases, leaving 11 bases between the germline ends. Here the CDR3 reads CASSPDVYSYEQYF. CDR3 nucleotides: TGTGCCAGCAGCCCGGACGTCTACTCCTACGAGCAGTACTTC.

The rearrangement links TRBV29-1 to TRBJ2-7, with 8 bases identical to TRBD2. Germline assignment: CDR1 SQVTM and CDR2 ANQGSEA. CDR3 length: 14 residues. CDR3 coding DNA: TGCAGTGCACGCACTAGCGGCAACTTCTACGAGCAGTACTTC. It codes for CSARTSGNFYEQYF.

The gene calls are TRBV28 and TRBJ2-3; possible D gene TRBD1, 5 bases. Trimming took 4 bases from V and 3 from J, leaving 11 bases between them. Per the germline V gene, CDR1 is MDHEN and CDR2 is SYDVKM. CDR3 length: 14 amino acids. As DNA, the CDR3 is TGTGCCAGCAGTTCAGGGATCCCTACAGATACGCAGTATTTT. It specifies CASSSGIPTDTQYF.

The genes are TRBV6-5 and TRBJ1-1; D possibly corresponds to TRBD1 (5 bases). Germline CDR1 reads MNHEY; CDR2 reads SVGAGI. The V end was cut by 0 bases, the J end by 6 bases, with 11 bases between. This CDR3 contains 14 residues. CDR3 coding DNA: TGTGCCAGCAGTTACTCGTTACAGGCGTCTGAAGCTTTCTTT. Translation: CASSYSLQASEAFF.